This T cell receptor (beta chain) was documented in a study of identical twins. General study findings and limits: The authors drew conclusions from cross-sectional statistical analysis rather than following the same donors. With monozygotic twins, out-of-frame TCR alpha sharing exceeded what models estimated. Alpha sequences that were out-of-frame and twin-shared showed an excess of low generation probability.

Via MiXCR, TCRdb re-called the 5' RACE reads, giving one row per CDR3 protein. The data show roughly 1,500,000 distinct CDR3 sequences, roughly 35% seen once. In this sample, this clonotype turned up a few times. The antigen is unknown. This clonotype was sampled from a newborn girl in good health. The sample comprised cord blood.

CDR3 coding DNA: TGTGCCAGCAGCCAAGTTTCAAGCGGGGTATACAATGAGCAGTTCTTC. It is translated as CASSQVSSGVYNEQFF. The chain has TRBV4-2 and TRBJ2-1; 7 bases fit TRBD2. From germline, CDR1 is LGHNA and CDR2 YNFKEQ. The J segment lost 4 bases and the V segment lost 1 base, leaving 7 bases of the junction unmatched. The CDR3 length is 16 residues.